A single TCR beta chain is shown here with its context. The antigen remains undetermined. The same CDR3 can be traced to other DNA sequences in this sample. The data derive from a study of OX40 agonist ivuxolimab in advanced cancers. At the level of the study: The treatment was a fully human IgG2 OX40 agonist, ivuxolimab. General study results and limits: Doses of 0.1 to 3.0 mg/kg were accompanied by clonal expansion of CD4+ and CD8+ blood T cells by week 6. The investigators did not determine what antigen specificity the expanded peripheral T cells had.

This CDR3 has 11 residues. Germline V gene sequence: CDR1 MNHEY, CDR2 SVGAGI. Trimming took 6 bases from V and 4 from J, leaving 6 bases between them. Only in-frame clones appear in the TCRdb table, and some are missing; sequencing was by immunoSEQ multiplex PCR. The table records 20,000 to 30,000 clones, roughly 90% of them present only once. This chain connects TRBV6-5 to TRBJ1-2; D unclear. Source: CD4+ or CD8+ T cells sorted from blood, taken in a trial of the OX40 agonist ivuxolimab. The clonotype was recovered from an adult with an advanced solid tumor such as melanoma, head and neck, liver or kidney cancer. The CDR3 bases are TGTGCCAGCAGGGCCGGCTATGGCTACACCTTC. Translating it yields CASRAGYGYTF.